This T cell receptor beta chain was identified during a study of blood T cell repertoires in COVID-19. The CDR3 runs 12 residues. Between the trimmed V and J ends, which lost 3 bases and 9 bases, there was a span of 9 bases. Germline values: CDR1 MDHEN, CDR2 SYDVKM. Authors' processing steps: For nucleated cells, counts were estimated from reference gene primer amplification. The method was immunoSEQ multiplex PCR; TCRdb's version includes in-frame clones alone and lacks a portion of them. The V and J calls and clone size come from that table; D and trimming were worked out from the DNA. The sample holds more than 300,000 clones, about 90% seen once.

V gene TRBV28 combines with J gene TRBJ1-5, with D unclear. The TCR comes from a woman in her 30s with COVID-19, enrolled during active disease. Sequences were obtained from peripheral blood. CDR3 sequence reads: CASSFFPGPQHF. The CDR3 DNA is TGTGCCAGCAGTTTCTTCCCGGGGCCCCAGCATTTT.